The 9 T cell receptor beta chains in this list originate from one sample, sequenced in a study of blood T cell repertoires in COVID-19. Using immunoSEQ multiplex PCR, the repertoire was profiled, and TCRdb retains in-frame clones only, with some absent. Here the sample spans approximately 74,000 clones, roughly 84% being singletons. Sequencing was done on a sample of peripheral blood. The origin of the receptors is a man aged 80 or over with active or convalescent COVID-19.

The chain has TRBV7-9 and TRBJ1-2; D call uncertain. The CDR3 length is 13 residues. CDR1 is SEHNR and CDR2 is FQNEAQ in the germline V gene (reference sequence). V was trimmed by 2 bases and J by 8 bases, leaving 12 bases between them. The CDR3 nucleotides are TGTGCCAGCAGCTTATCGCGGGTTGCGGGCTACACCTTC. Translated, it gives CASSLSRVAGYTF.

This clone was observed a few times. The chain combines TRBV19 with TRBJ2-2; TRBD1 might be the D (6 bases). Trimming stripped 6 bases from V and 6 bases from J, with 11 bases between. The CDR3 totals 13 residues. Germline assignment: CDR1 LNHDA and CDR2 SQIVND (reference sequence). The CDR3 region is CASREQGPGELFF. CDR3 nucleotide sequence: TGTGCCAGTAGGGAACAGGGCCCCGGGGAGCTGTTTTTT.

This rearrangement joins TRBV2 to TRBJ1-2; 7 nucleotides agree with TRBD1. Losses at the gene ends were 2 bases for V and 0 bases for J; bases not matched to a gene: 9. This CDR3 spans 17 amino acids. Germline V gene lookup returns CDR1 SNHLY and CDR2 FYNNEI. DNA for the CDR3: TGTGCCAGCAGTGAATACCAACAACAGGGGCCTAACTATGGCTACACCTTC. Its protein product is CASSEYQQQGPNYGYTF.

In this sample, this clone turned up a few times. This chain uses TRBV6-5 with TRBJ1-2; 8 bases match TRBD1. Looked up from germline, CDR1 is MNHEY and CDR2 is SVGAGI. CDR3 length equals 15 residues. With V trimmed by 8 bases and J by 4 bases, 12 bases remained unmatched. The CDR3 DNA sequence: TGTGCCAGCGGCCCCGGACAGGGCGAGATCTATGGCTACACCTTC. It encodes CASGPGQGEIYGYTF.

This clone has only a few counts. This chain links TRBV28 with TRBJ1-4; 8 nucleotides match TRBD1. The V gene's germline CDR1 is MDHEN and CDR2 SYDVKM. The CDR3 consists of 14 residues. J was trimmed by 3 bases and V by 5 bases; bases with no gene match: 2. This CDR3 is CASSQGAANEKLFF. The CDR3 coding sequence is TGTGCCAGCAGTCAGGGGGCAGCTAATGAAAAACTGTTTTTT.

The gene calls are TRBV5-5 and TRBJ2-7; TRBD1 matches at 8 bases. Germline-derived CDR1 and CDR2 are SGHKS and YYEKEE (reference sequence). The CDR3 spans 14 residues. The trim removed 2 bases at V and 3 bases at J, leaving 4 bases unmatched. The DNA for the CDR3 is TGTGCCAGCAGCTTCCGGACAGGGTTCTACGAGCAGTACTTC. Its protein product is CASSFRTGFYEQYF.

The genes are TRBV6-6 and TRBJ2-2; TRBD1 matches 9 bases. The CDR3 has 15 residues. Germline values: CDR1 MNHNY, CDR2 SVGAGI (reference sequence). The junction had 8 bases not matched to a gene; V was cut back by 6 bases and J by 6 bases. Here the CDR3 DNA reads TGTGCCAGCAGCCACAGGACAGGGGTGGCCGGGGAGCTGTTTTTT. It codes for CASSHRTGVAGELFF.

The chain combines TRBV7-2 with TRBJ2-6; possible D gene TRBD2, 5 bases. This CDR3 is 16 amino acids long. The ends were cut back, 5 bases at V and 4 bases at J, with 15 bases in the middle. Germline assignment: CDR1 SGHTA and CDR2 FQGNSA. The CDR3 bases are TGTGCCAGCAGCCCACTCGGCCCGGGGGGGGCCAACGTCCTGACTTTC. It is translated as CASSPLGPGGANVLTF.

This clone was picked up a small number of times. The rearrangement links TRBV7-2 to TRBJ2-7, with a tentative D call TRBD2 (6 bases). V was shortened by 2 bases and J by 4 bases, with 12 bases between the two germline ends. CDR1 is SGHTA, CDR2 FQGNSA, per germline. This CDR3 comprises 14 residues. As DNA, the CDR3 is TGTGCCAGCAGCTTAACCGGGGGAGGTTACGAGCAGTACTTC. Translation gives CASSLTGGGYEQYF.